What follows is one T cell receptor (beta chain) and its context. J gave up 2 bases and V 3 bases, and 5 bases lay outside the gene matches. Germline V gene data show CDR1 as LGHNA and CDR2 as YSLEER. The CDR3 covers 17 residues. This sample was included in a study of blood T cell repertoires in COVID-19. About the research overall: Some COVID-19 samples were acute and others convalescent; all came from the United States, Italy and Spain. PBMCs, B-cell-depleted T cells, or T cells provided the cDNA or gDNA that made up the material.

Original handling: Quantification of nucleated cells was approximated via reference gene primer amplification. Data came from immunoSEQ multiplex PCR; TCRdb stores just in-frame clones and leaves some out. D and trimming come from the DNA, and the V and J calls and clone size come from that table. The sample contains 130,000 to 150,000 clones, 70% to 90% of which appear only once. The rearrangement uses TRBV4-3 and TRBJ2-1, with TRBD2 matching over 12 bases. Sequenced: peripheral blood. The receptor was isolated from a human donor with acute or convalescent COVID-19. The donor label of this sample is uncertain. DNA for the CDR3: TGCGCCAGCAGCCAGGACCCTAGCGGGGGGGCCTACAATGAGCAGTTCTTC. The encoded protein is CASSQDPSGGAYNEQFF.